Listed here are 14 T cell receptor beta chains from one sample, sequenced in a study of cytomegalovirus exposure and HLA in healthy donors. PCR amplification relied on 60 Vbeta primers (plus 13 Jbeta primers). Profiled with immunoSEQ multiplex PCR; TCRdb holds only in-frame clones, not every one. The profile covers around 150,000 clones, with approximately 80% appearing a single time and over 1.5% taken by the ten largest. The sequenced material came from PBMCs. The receptors derive from a man aged 35-49 years in good health and CMV-seronegative.

The rearrangement uses TRBV16 and TRBJ1-1, with TRBD1 matching over 7 bases. Germline lookup yields CDR1 KGHSY and CDR2 FQNENV. J gave up 4 bases and V 0 bases, and 5 bases lay outside the gene matches. The CDR3 consists of 15 residues. The CDR3 sequence: CASSQSTGMGTEAFF. The CDR3 region has the DNA TGTGCCAGCAGCCAATCGACAGGGATGGGCACTGAAGCTTTCTTT.

The chain uses TRBV9 and TRBJ2-2; TRBD1 agrees at 8 bases. Germline trimming cut 4 bases from V and 0 bases from J; bases unmatched to any gene: 5. The germline CDR1 and CDR2 sequences are SGDLS and YYNGEE. The CDR3 has 16 amino acids. CDR3 loop: CASSTGGTANTGELFF. The CDR3 DNA sequence: TGTGCCAGCAGCACAGGGGGGACAGCGAACACCGGGGAGCTGTTTTTT.

In this sample, this clone turned up a few times. The chain is built from TRBV28 and TRBJ1-2, with 7 bases matching TRBD1. V shed 5 bases and J 2 bases; nucleotides not matched to a gene: 2. CDR1 MDHEN and CDR2 SYDVKM come from the germline V gene. The CDR3 runs 13 residues. The CDR3 spells CASSLTGNYGYTF. In DNA, the CDR3 is TGTGCCAGCAGTCTGACAGGGAACTATGGCTACACCTTC.

This chain links TRBV28 with TRBJ1-3, with D possibly matching TRBD1 (5 bases). V lost 3 bases to trimming and J lost 2 bases, with 8 bases between them. Germline-derived CDR1 and CDR2 are MDHEN and SYDVKM. There are 14 residues in the CDR3. CDR3 coding DNA: TGTGCCAGCAGTTTCATAGGGGCTGGAAACACCATATATTTT. Protein: CASSFIGAGNTIYF.

The chain links TRBV28 to TRBJ1-1, with D perhaps TRBD1 (6 bases). V dropped 1 base and J dropped 0 bases, with 9 bases sitting between them. The CDR3 spans 15 residues. Germline V gene lookup returns CDR1 MDHEN and CDR2 SYDVKM. In nucleotides, the CDR3 is TGTGCCAGCAGTTTATCGGACAGACTGAACACTGAAGCTTTCTTT. Protein sequence: CASSLSDRLNTEAFF.

This clone was seen more than once but under ten times. The chain has TRBV6-5 and TRBJ1-2; D gene unclear. The CDR3 loop spans 13 amino acids. V lost 4 bases, J lost 5 bases, and 11 bases lay in between. Germline V gene lookup returns CDR1 MNHEY and CDR2 SVGAGI. CDR3 sequence reads: CASSLGPVYGYTF. CDR3 sequence (DNA): TGTGCCAGCAGTTTGGGCCCAGTATATGGCTACACCTTC.

J is TRBJ2-5 and V is TRBV6-5; 7 nucleotides agree with TRBD2. Losses at the gene ends were 6 bases for V and 1 base for J; bases not matched to a gene: 2. Germline V gene lookup returns CDR1 MNHEY and CDR2 SVGAGI. This CDR3 is built from 13 residues. Here the CDR3 DNA reads TGTGCCAGCAGAGGGACTACCCAAGAGACCCAGTACTTC. Its translation: CASRGTTQETQYF.

The sample holds a few counts of this clone. V gene TRBV28 combines with J gene TRBJ2-7, with D possibly TRBD2 on 5 matching bases. The CDR3 is made up of 15 amino acids. V lost 2 bases and J 0 bases, leaving 11 bases between the germline ends. From germline, CDR1 is MDHEN and CDR2 SYDVKM. CDR3 coding DNA: TGTGCCAGCAGTTTACGGATAGGGAGCTCCTACGAGCAGTACTTC. Amino acids: CASSLRIGSSYEQYF.

This chain links TRBV4-1 with TRBJ1-2, with D possibly TRBD1 on 6 matching bases. V was pared by 0 bases and J by 1 base, with 15 bases between. The CDR3 totals 17 residues. Germline V CDR1 and CDR2: MGHRA, YSYEKL. The CDR3: CASSQDLGQYHNYGYTF. CDR3 DNA: TGCGCCAGCAGCCAAGATCTCGGACAGTACCATAACTATGGCTACACCTTC.

The chain combines TRBV7-2 with TRBJ2-7, with TRBD1 matching over 8 bases. The J segment lost 3 bases and the V segment lost 2 bases, leaving 6 bases of the junction unmatched. From germline, CDR1 is SGHTA and CDR2 FQGNSA. The CDR3 loop spans 15 amino acids. The CDR3 protein is CASSLSRGQDYEQYF. The CDR3 DNA is TGTGCCAGCAGCTTAAGCAGGGGGCAGGACTACGAGCAGTACTTC.

A few counts support this clone. The CDR3 is CASSFKGLASRNTQYF. CDR3 coding DNA: TGTGCCAGCAGTTTTAAGGGACTAGCGTCTAGAAATACGCAGTATTTT. This chain links TRBV27 with TRBJ2-3; TRBD2 matches at 10 bases. V was pared by 3 bases and J by 7 bases, with 10 bases of the junction left unmatched. Germline V gives CDR1 MNHEY, CDR2 SMNVEV (reference sequence). The CDR3 has 16 amino acids.

The V and J genes are TRBV28 and TRBJ2-3; 10 bases line up with TRBD2. Germline V gives CDR1 MDHEN, CDR2 SYDVKM. V shed 6 bases, J shed 5 bases, and the junction held 8 bases outside the gene matches. The CDR3 covers 15 residues. The CDR3 nucleotides read TGTGCCAGCAGCCCGAGTAGCGGGGGGAAAGATACGCAGTATTTT. Translated, it gives CASSPSSGGKDTQYF.

This chain uses TRBV29-1 with TRBJ2-2, with 11 bases that match TRBD1. CDR1 and CDR2 (germline): SQVTM, ANQGSEA. The V segment lost 1 base and the J segment 6 bases; nucleotides outside the gene matches: 7. The CDR3 is 16 residues long. The CDR3 here is CSVEAVGTGGPGELFF. The DNA for the CDR3 is TGCAGCGTTGAAGCCGTCGGGACAGGGGGGCCCGGGGAGCTGTTTTTT.

V gene TRBV5-1 combines with J gene TRBJ2-3, with D maybe TRBD2 (6 bases). Deletions cut 0 bases from V and 0 bases from J, with 8 bases between. The germline CDR1 and CDR2 sequences are SGHRS and YFSETQ. The CDR3 extends over 15 amino acids. CDR3: CASSLVSGSTDTQYF. The CDR3 nucleotides read TGCGCCAGCAGCTTGGTTAGCGGAAGCACAGATACGCAGTATTTT. Combining the CDR3 with reference TRBV5-1 and TRBJ2-3 gives the whole variable domain KAGVTQTPRYLIKTRGQQVTLSCSPISGHRSVSWYQQTPGQGLQFLFEYFSETQRNKGNFPGRFSGRQFSNSRSEMNVSTLELGDSALYLCASSLVSGSTDTQYFGPGTRLTVL.